The 20 T cell receptor beta chains in this list originate from one sample, sequenced in a study of T cells in Graves' hyperthyroidism and ophthalmopathy. The CDR3 regions of TCR beta were amplified from RNA transcripts. First-round RT-PCR of the TCR CDR3 relied on the HTBI primer set. TCRdb re-called the multiplex PCR reads through MiXCR, storing one row per CDR3 protein. The table lists roughly 550,000 distinct CDR3 sequences, about 16% of them singletons. The source material was blood. The origin of the receptors is a woman in her twenties or thirties with Graves' ophthalmopathy.

This clonotype was recorded once. Here the CDR3 reads CASSLVLGLAGGEQFF. CDR3 nucleotides: TGTGCCAGCAGCTTAGTTCTGGGACTAGCGGGAGGAGAGCAGTTCTTC. The chain uses TRBV7-9 and TRBJ2-1; 15 positions match TRBD2. The V gene end was trimmed by 1 base and the J gene end by 10 bases; junction bases not matched to a gene: 5. This CDR3 contains 16 residues. The germline CDR1 and CDR2 sequences are SEHNR and FQNEAQ (reference sequence).

This clonotype was found many times. The J gene is TRBJ2-2, the V gene TRBV5-1, with unresolved D. The CDR3 runs 13 residues. CDR1 and CDR2 (germline): SGHRS, YFSETQ. The ends were cut back, 4 bases at V and 6 bases at J, with 10 bases in the middle. DNA of the CDR3: TGCGCCAGCAGCCTTGATAGACCCGGGGAGCTGTTTTTT. Translating gives CASSLDRPGELFF.

This clonotype turned up a few times. The rearrangement joins TRBV24-1 to TRBJ1-2; unclear D gene. CDR3 length: 13 residues. Germline lookup yields CDR1 KGHDR and CDR2 SFDVKD. V was cut by 2 bases and J by 4 bases, with 7 bases left in between. CDR3 bases: TGTGCCACCAGTGATTCCGGACGCTATGGCTACACCTTC. It translates to CATSDSGRYGYTF.

This clonotype was counted at least ten times. The chain has TRBV11-1 and TRBJ2-2, with 7 bases lining up with TRBD2. CDR1 and CDR2 from the germline V gene are SGHAT and FQDESV (reference sequence). V dropped 4 bases and J dropped 4; count of bases not matched to a gene: 6. The CDR3 is 15 amino acids. CDR3 sequence: CASSWAAGATGELFF. CDR3 coding DNA: TGTGCCAGCAGCTGGGCGGCGGGAGCCACCGGGGAGCTGTTTTTT.

This clonotype was observed a handful of times. The chain uses TRBV9 and TRBJ2-3; D might be TRBD1 or TRBD2, each matching 6 bases. CDR3 length equals 17 residues. The V and J ends lost 5 bases and 3 bases respectively, with 22 bases between them. Looked up from germline, CDR1 is SGDLS and CDR2 is YYNGEE. CDR3: CASSVEGGGRRTDTQYF. The CDR3 nucleotides are TGTGCCAGCAGTGTGGAAGGTGGGGGGCGCAGAACAGATACGCAGTATTTT.

This chain connects TRBV12-3 or TRBV12-4 to TRBJ2-1; D unclear. This CDR3 has 14 amino acids. V lost 5 bases and J 0 bases, leaving 8 bases between the germline ends. As DNA, the CDR3 is TGTGCCAGCAGTGATAGGGCCTCCTACAATGAGCAGTTCTTC. Translated: CASSDRASYNEQFF.

This clonotype was seen a single time. The V and J genes are TRBV29-1 and TRBJ2-3; 11 nucleotides line up with TRBD1. The CDR3 loop spans 13 amino acids. V was pared by 6 bases and J by 5 bases, with 4 bases of the junction left unmatched. Germline CDR1 is SQVTM and CDR2 is ANQGSEA. The DNA of the CDR3 is TGCAGCGTGCGGACAGGGGGCGGAGATACGCAGTATTTT. Translating gives CSVRTGGGDTQYF.

This clonotype has ten or more counts. The CDR3 sequence is CASSPFEGTGGTEAFF. The CDR3 DNA reads TGCGCCAGCAGCCCTTTTGAGGGGACAGGGGGTACTGAAGCTTTCTTT. This rearrangement joins TRBV5-1 to TRBJ1-1; TRBD1 matches at 11 bases. V shed 4 bases, J shed 5 bases, and the junction held 10 bases outside the gene matches. There are 16 residues in the CDR3. CDR1 and CDR2 (germline): SGHRS, YFSETQ.

The J gene is TRBJ1-4, the V gene TRBV19, with D possibly TRBD1 on 5 matching bases. CDR3 length: 12 amino acids. The ends were cut back, 3 bases at V and 12 bases at J, with 11 bases in the middle. Germline loops: CDR1 LNHDA, CDR2 SQIVND (reference sequence). The CDR3, as DNA: TGTGCCAGTAGTATTGGGACCCTAGAACTGTTTTTT. Its translation is CASSIGTLELFF.

V usage is TRBV7-9 and J usage is TRBJ2-1; 10 positions match TRBD2. The end of the DNA aligns better with TRBJ2-7, so the J call may be wrong. CDR1 is SEHNR, CDR2 FQNEAQ, per germline (reference sequence). The CDR3 contains 19 residues. CDR3 nucleotides: TGTGCCAGCAGCTTAGATTCTAGTACTAGCGGGGTGCATTACAATGAGCAGTACTTC. This gives the protein CASSLDSSTSGVHYNEQYF.

This clonotype was counted at least ten times. The CDR3 sequence is CASSVRTSGELKGGTDTQYF. The CDR3 bases are TGTGCCAGCAGTGTCAGGACTAGCGGAGAACTAAAGGGTGGCACAGATACGCAGTATTTT. The chain joins TRBV25-1 to TRBJ2-3, with 10 bases identical to TRBD2. The CDR3 is 20 residues long. The ends lost 4 bases at V and 1 base at J; junction bases unmatched: 17. Per germline, CDR1 MGHDK and CDR2 SYGVNS.

There are many counts of this clonotype. The chain links TRBV27 to TRBJ2-3, with 9 bases identical to TRBD1. With V trimmed by 2 bases and J by 5 bases, 11 bases remained unmatched. This CDR3 has 17 residues. The germline V gene has CDR1 MNHEY and CDR2 SMNVEV (reference sequence). The CDR3 region is CASSLLGQGPTIDTQYF. In DNA, the CDR3 is TGTGCCAGCAGTTTACTCGGACAGGGGCCCACCATAGATACGCAGTATTTT.

This clonotype was seen at least ten times. The rearrangement links TRBV18 to TRBJ1-2; the D is unclear. Germline V gene sequence: CDR1 KGHSH, CDR2 LQKENI. This CDR3 spans 14 amino acids. Trimming pared 2 bases from V and 0 bases from J, leaving 7 bases between. The DNA for the CDR3 is TGTGCCAGCTCACCAAGTCGGTCTAACTATGGCTACACCTTC. Protein sequence: CASSPSRSNYGYTF. Full variable domain (rest looked up from reference TRBV18 and TRBJ1-2): NAGVMQNPRHLVRRRGQEARLRCSPMKGHSHVYWYRQLPEEGLKFMVYLQKENIIDESGMPKERFSAEFPKEGPSILRIQQVVRGDSAAYFCASSPSRSNYGYTFGSGTRLTVV.

This clonotype occurred many times. The CDR3 DNA sequence: TGTGCCAGCAGCTTAGGGGGCGGGAGGTTGGAGACCCAGTACTTC. It yields the protein CASSLGGGRLETQYF. This chain connects TRBV7-2 to TRBJ2-5, with 8 positions matching TRBD2. The CDR3 has 15 residues. Germline V lookup: CDR1 SGHTA, CDR2 FQGNSA. After removal of 1 base from V and 5 bases from J, the junction contained 6 bases not matched to a gene.

This clonotype showed up many times. V is TRBV2 and J is TRBJ2-1; perhaps TRBD2 as D (6 bases). This CDR3 spans 16 amino acids. The V end lost 6 bases, the J end lost 1 base, and 16 bases lay between the germline ends. The germline V gene encodes CDR1 SNHLY and CDR2 FYNNEI. CDR3 sequence (DNA): TGTGCCAGCAGGGGAGGCGGGATGGGGTCCTACAATGAGCAGTTCTTC. Translating it yields CASRGGGMGSYNEQFF.

The genes are TRBV4-1 and TRBJ1-6; D remains ambiguous. The germline gives CDR1 MGHRA, CDR2 YSYEKL. V shed 3 bases and J shed 5 bases, with 20 bases lying between them. The CDR3 is made up of 18 amino acids. CDR3 sequence: CASSQRLLLRADNSPLHF. CDR3 bases: TGCGCCAGCAGCCAGCGGCTCTTACTTAGGGCTGATAATTCACCCCTCCACTTT.

There are many counts of this clonotype. J is TRBJ2-7 and V is TRBV28, with D possibly matching TRBD2 (6 bases). The CDR3 consists of 15 residues. The V end lost 5 bases, the J end lost 2 bases, and 16 bases lay between the germline ends. Germline V gene lookup returns CDR1 MDHEN and CDR2 SYDVKM. The CDR3 loop reads CASSPLPREAYEQYF. The CDR3 region has the DNA TGTGCCAGCAGTCCACTCCCCAGGGAGGCCTACGAGCAGTACTTC.

The chain employs TRBV20-1 and TRBJ2-2, with a weak D call TRBD1 (6 bases). Trimming took 4 bases from V and 7 from J, leaving 13 bases between them. The CDR3 consists of 13 residues. Germline V gives CDR1 DFQATT, CDR2 SNEGSKA (reference sequence). The CDR3 nucleotides read TGCAGTGCTACGGACAGCCTCGGCGGGGAGCTGTTTTTT. It specifies CSATDSLGGELFF.

The J gene is TRBJ2-7, the V gene TRBV7-2, with 13 bases matching TRBD2. J gave up 5 bases and V 5 bases, and 9 bases lay outside the gene matches. The CDR3 is 16 amino acids. The V gene's germline CDR1 is SGHTA and CDR2 FQGNSA. The CDR3 reads CASSHRTSGSTNEQYF. The CDR3 DNA follows: TGTGCCAGCAGCCATAGGACTAGCGGGAGTACAAACGAGCAGTACTTC.

This clonotype has a handful of counts. The chain combines TRBV11-3 with TRBJ2-2, with D uncertain. This CDR3 spans 16 amino acids. Germline V CDR1 and CDR2: SGHNT, YENEEA. V was shortened by 1 base and J by 3 bases, with 12 bases between the two germline ends. As DNA, the CDR3 is TGTGCCAGCAGCTTAGGCTCTGAAGGGTACACCGGGGAGCTGTTTTTT. Translating it yields CASSLGSEGYTGELFF.